This is a list of T cell receptor beta chains from one sample in a study of T cell changes during pregnancy in multiple sclerosis. Sequencing used immunoSEQ multiplex PCR; TCRdb keeps in-frame clones, though not all of them. The sample shows approximately 61,000 clones, roughly nine tenths of them seen only once. Sample: peripheral blood, taken in the first trimester of pregnancy. The receptors here all came from a female donor in good health, enrolled as a control in a pregnancy study. CDR3s include the opening cysteine and the closing phenylalanine or tryptophan. Fields, in order: D gene, J gene, V gene, clone size, CDR3 DNA, CDR3 protein. A D gene is named only where the DNA matches it firmly. Some rows mark clone size as missing; the rest say once, few, many or name a class of expanded clone.

NA | TRBJ2-7 | TRBV19 | once | TGTGCCAGTAGTATAGATCGACGGAGCTCCTACGAGCAGTACTTC | CASSIDRRSSYEQYF
NA | TRBJ1-5 | TRBV28 | NA | TGTGCCAGCAGTCGGGTCAACAGCAATCAGCCCCAGCATTTT | CASSRVNSNQPQHF
NA | TRBJ2-3 | TRBV7-9 | NA | TGTGCCAGCAGCTTGGTAGTACTCCCCACAGATACGCAGTATTTT | CASSLVVLPTDTQYF
TRBD1 | TRBJ1-2 | TRBV2 | NA | TGTGCCAGCAGTCAGGCCCCACCGGACAGGGGGCTTGGCTACACCTTC | CASSQAPPDRGLGYTF
TRBD1 | TRBJ1-6 | TRBV9 | NA | TGTGCCAGCAGCGGTGCGGGACAGGGGGTTTCACCCCTCCACTTT | CASSGAGQGVSPLHF
TRBD1 | TRBJ1-1 | TRBV18 | NA | TGTGCCAGCTCACTATACAACAGGGGAAGAACTGAAGCTTTCTTT | CASSLYNRGRTEAFF
NA | TRBJ1-4 | TRBV27 | NA | TGTGCCAGCAGTACTCCGGGTCCACGTGAAAAACTGTTTTTT | CASSTPGPREKLFF
NA | TRBJ1-2 | TRBV27 | NA | TGTGCCAGCAAGGGAGCCGGCGCTAACTATGGCTACACCTTC | CASKGAGANYGYTF
TRBD1 | TRBJ1-2 | TRBV7-2 | NA | TGTGCCAGCAGCTCTGGACAGGGGACGTTTGGCTACACCTTC | CASSSGQGTFGYTF
NA | TRBJ1-5 | TRBV18 | NA | TGTGCCAGCTCATTATCCGGTAGCAATCAGCCCCAGCATTTT | CASSLSGSNQPQHF
NA | TRBJ1-4 | TRBV4-3 | NA | TGCGCCAGCAGCCCCCAGGGAAAGGGTAATGAAAAACTGTTTTTT | CASSPQGKGNEKLFF
TRBD2 | TRBJ2-2 | TRBV11-2 | NA | TGCGCCACGGGGCTAGCGGGGGTACTCGGGGAGCTGTTTTTT | CATGLAGVLGELFF
NA | TRBJ2-1 | TRBV7-2 | NA | TGTGCCAGCAGCTTTAGTGGGGCATACAATGAGCAGTTCTTC | CASSFSGAYNEQFF
NA | TRBJ2-2 | TRBV29-1 | NA | TGCAGCGGGGCCCAAAGACCCGGGGAGCTGTTTTTT | CSGAQRPGELFF
TRBD1 | TRBJ2-7 | TRBV13 | NA | TGTGCCAGCAGCCCTAGGGGGCAGGGACGCTACGAGCAGTACTTC | CASSPRGQGRYEQYF
TRBD1 | TRBJ2-5 | TRBV25-1 | NA | TGTGCCAGCGGGTTCGACAGGGTGGATCAAGAGACCCAGTACTTC | CASGFDRVDQETQYF
TRBD1 | TRBJ2-7 | TRBV6-4 | NA | TGTGCCAGCAGTGACTCAAGAGGGGGCGGCTACGAGCAGTACTTC | CASSDSRGGGYEQYF
TRBD1 | TRBJ1-1 | TRBV6-5 | NA | TGTGCCAGCAGTTACGGACAGGTGAACACTGAAGCTTTCTTT | CASSYGQVNTEAFF
TRBD1 | TRBJ1-1 | TRBV5-4 | few | TGTGCCAGCAGCTTGGGGGGACAGGGAATTAATGAAGCTTTCTTT | CASSLGGQGINEAFF